Listed below are T cell receptor beta chains from one sample, sequenced in a study of T cells after somatic rescue of genetic block. The assay was immunoSEQ multiplex PCR, and TCRdb's table has in-frame clones only and misses some. The sample gives approximately 14,000 clones, less than 75% of which show up once; 28% is in the top ten. The sequencing sample was made of peripheral blood mononuclear cells (PBMCs). The receptor source for this set is a young man. CDR3s include the opening cysteine and the closing phenylalanine or tryptophan. Fields, in order: V gene, D gene, clone size, J gene, CDR3 protein, CDR3 DNA. The D gene is left open where the match is weak. Clone size is not always given. Where it is, it says once, few, many or a class for expanded clones.

TRBV2	NA	NA	TRBJ1-1	CASSERTRGGTEAFF	TGTGCCAGCAGTGAAAGAACCCGAGGTGGCACTGAAGCTTTCTTT
TRBV5-6	TRBD1	NA	TRBJ1-6	CASSWGQVRANSPLHF	TGTGCCAGCAGCTGGGGACAGGTCAGAGCGAATTCACCCCTCCACTTT
TRBV4-1	NA	few	TRBJ1-2	CASSQFSPGPTYGYTF	TGCGCCAGCAGCCAGTTTTCACCGGGACCGACCTATGGCTACACCTTC
TRBV7-3	NA	NA	TRBJ1-1	CASSLQAMNTEAFF	TGTGCCAGCAGCTTACAAGCGATGAACACTGAAGCTTTCTTT
TRBV11-2	NA	NA	TRBJ1-4	CASSLDRPLGNEKLFF	TGTGCCAGCAGCTTAGATCGACCCCTAGGGAATGAAAAACTGTTTTTT
TRBV30	NA	NA	TRBJ2-2	CAWSDGVDSLFTGELFF	TGTGCCTGGAGTGACGGGGTGGACAGCCTCTTCACCGGGGAGCTGTTTTTT
TRBV5-5	NA	few	TRBJ2-3	CASTVPGSGPDTQYF	TGTGCCAGCACCGTCCCGGGCTCTGGACCAGATACGCAGTATTTT
TRBV19	TRBD1	NA	TRBJ1-4	CASSRTGDTEKLFF	TGTGCCAGTAGTAGGACAGGGGACACTGAAAAACTGTTTTTT
TRBV15	NA	NA	TRBJ2-5	CATSRESKVGETQYF	TGTGCCACCAGCAGAGAGTCCAAGGTCGGAGAGACCCAGTACTTC
TRBV12-1	NA	NA	TRBJ1-1	CASSFAQAGPSITEAFF	TGTGCCAGCAGCTTTGCGCAGGCGGGGCCCTCGATAACTGAAGCTTTCTTT
TRBV7-2	NA	NA	TRBJ2-5	CASRWGIQETQYF	TGTGCCAGCCGTTGGGGCATCCAAGAGACCCAGTACTTC
TRBV5-1	NA	NA	TRBJ1-1	CASSLSRGGTEAFF	TGCGCCAGCAGCTTATCCAGGGGAGGGACTGAAGCTTTCTTT
TRBV7-3	NA	once	TRBJ2-1	CASSTGPNNEQFF	TGTGCCAGCAGCACCGGACCAAACAATGAGCAGTTCTTC
TRBV6-1	NA	NA	TRBJ2-7	CASRSEVLYEQYF	TGTGCCAGCAGATCAGAGGTGCTTTACGAGCAGTACTTC
TRBV6-5	NA	NA	TRBJ1-4	CASSYGRTNEKLFF	TGTGCCAGCAGTTATGGAAGGACTAATGAAAAACTGTTTTTT
TRBV30	TRBD1	NA	TRBJ1-5	CAWGQGPYLSNQPQHF	TGTGCCTGGGGACAGGGGCCCTACCTTAGCAATCAGCCCCAGCATTTT
TRBV6-6	TRBD2	NA	TRBJ2-7	CASSYREGSYEQYF	TGTGCCAGCAGTTACCGGGAGGGCTCCTACGAGCAGTACTTC
TRBV30	TRBD2	NA	TRBJ2-2	CAWSVGKRGTGELFF	TGTGCCTGGAGTGTAGGGAAGCGGGGCACCGGGGAGCTGTTTTTT
TRBV6-1	NA	NA	TRBJ2-7	CASSDYEQYF	TGTGCCAGCTCGGACTACGAGCAGTACTTC
TRBV7-3	NA	once	TRBJ2-7	CASSPGSGGSYEQYF	TGTGCCAGCAGCCCAGGGTCGGGCGGCTCCTACGAGCAGTACTTC
TRBV6-6	NA	once	TRBJ2-7	CASSLLGCHEQYF	TGTGCCAGCAGTCTATTAGGGTGCCACGAGCAGTACTTC
TRBV5-1	TRBD1	NA	TRBJ1-6	CASSPGQAWSYNSPLHF	TGCGCCAGCAGCCCGGGACAGGCCTGGAGCTATAATTCACCCCTCCACTTT
TRBV29-1	NA	NA	TRBJ1-3	CSVEAAWGNTIYF	TGCAGCGTTGAAGCCGCATGGGGAAACACCATATATTTT
TRBV6-6	NA	NA	TRBJ1-3	CASSRQASGNTIYF	TGTGCCAGCAGTCGACAGGCCTCTGGAAACACCATATATTTT
TRBV4-1	TRBD1	NA	TRBJ2-7	CASRGTGPGEQYF	TGCGCCAGCAGGGGGACAGGCCCCGGGGAGCAGTACTTC
TRBV29-1	NA	NA	TRBJ2-7	CSVVLTLGDYEQYF	TGCAGCGTTGTCCTCACTCTCGGAGACTACGAGCAGTACTTC
TRBV5-1	TRBD1	NA	TRBJ2-3	CASSSTGARPDTQYF	TGCGCCAGCAGCTCCACAGGGGCGAGGCCCGATACGCAGTATTTT
TRBV6-5	TRBD2	medium-sized	TRBJ2-1	CASSPLAGPYNEQFF	TGTGCCAGCAGTCCACTAGCGGGACCCTACAATGAGCAGTTCTTC
TRBV2	NA	NA	TRBJ1-1	CASRKGWNTEAFF	TGTGCCAGCAGGAAAGGGTGGAACACTGAAGCTTTCTTT
TRBV2	TRBD1	NA	TRBJ1-5	CASQTGGGQPQHF	TGTGCCAGCCAAACAGGGGGCGGTCAGCCCCAGCATTTT
TRBV28	NA	few	TRBJ2-2	CASSSRTQVNTGELFF	TGTGCCAGCAGTTCACGGACCCAGGTGAACACCGGGGAGCTGTTTTTT